The sequence of this T cell receptor beta chain was determined in a study of molecular identifiers for immune sequencing clone quantification. Study-wide results and caveats: Clonotypes topping 20 RNA copies carried over 97% of effector molecules but under 1% of naive ones.

Library preparation followed earlier protocols using designated TCR primers. MiXCR was run by TCRdb on the PCR reads, yielding one entry per CDR3 protein. The sample has under 600,000 distinct CDR3 sequences, about 25% seen once. It was from roughly 20,000 to 1,000,000 sorted cells, with 10%, 30% or 50% RNA, that naive CD8 libraries came. CD8+CD4-CCR7+CD45RA+ cells were sorted as naive CD8 T cells. V trimming: 0 bases; J trimming: 6 bases; junction bases outside the gene matches: 1. CDR1 is SGDLS and CDR2 is YYNGEE in the germline V gene. The CDR3 is 13 amino acids. This clonotype was picked up a small number of times. Its target is unknown.

The chain is built from TRBV9 and TRBJ2-5; 8 bases are a match to TRBD2. Sample: naive CD8+ T cells from blood, with Jurkat cell RNA spiked in. The subset: FACS-sorted CD8+CD4-CCR7+CD45RA+ naive T cells. This clonotype was obtained from a human donor in good health. Some libraries in this study had Jurkat cell RNA spiked in. CDR3 in amino acids: CASSVVAGKTQYF. The CDR3 DNA sequence: TGTGCCAGCAGCGTAGTAGCGGGAAAGACCCAGTACTTC.